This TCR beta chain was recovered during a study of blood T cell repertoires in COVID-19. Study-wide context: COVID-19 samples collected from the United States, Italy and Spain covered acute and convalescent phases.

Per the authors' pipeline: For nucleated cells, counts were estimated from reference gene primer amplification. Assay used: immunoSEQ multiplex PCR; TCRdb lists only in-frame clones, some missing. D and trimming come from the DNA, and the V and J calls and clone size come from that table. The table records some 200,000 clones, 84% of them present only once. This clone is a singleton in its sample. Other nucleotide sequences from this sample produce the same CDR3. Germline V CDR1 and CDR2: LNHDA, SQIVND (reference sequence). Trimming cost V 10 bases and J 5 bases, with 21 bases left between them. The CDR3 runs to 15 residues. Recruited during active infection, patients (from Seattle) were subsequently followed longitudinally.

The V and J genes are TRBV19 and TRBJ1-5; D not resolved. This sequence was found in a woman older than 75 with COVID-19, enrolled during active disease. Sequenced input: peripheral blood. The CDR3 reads CATNQMGQTHQPQHF. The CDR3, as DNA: TGTGCCACCAACCAAATGGGCCAAACCCATCAGCCCCAGCATTTT.